The clone carrying this T cell receptor beta chain came up a few times. Its antigen remains unidentified. The patients, who ranged from 18 to 65 in age, presented with newly diagnosed hyperthyroidism lasting under 2 months. The PBMCs studied were ones that came from about 9.9 ml fresh peripheral blood. This entry is derived from a study of T cells in Graves' hyperthyroidism and ophthalmopathy. Findings of the study overall: Appearing also in blood were most of the thyroid clonotypes expanded above 0.001.

Germline loops: CDR1 SGHDT, CDR2 YYEEEE. The V and J ends lost 1 base and 3 bases, in that order; junction bases with no gene match: 7. CDR3 length: 16 amino acids. RNA transcripts gave rise to amplified TCR beta CDR3 regions. HTBI primers were employed in a first-round RT-PCR of the TCR CDR3. TCRdb passed the multiplex PCR reads through MiXCR, listing each CDR3 protein once. The data show 150,000 to 200,000 distinct CDR3 sequences, with 9.4% seen just once and around 20% held by the top ten. The chain combines TRBV5-6 with TRBJ2-3; 8 bases agree with TRBD2. Sequences were obtained from blood. The origin of this receptor is a woman under 30 with Graves' hyperthyroidism that later progressed to Graves' ophthalmopathy. Here the CDR3 reads CASSLFGGGKTDTQYF. CDR3 DNA: TGTGCCAGCAGCTTGTTCGGCGGGGGGAAAACAGATACGCAGTATTTT.